The rows below give T cell receptor beta chains drawn from one sample of a study of OX40 agonist ivuxolimab in advanced cancers. Libraries were prepared by immunoSEQ multiplex PCR; TCRdb keeps only in-frame clonotypes and omits some of them. The table shows about 33,000 clones, with roughly 83% occurring only once. The input for sequencing was CD4+ or CD8+ T cells sorted from blood, taken in a trial of the OX40 agonist ivuxolimab. The source of these receptors is an adult with an advanced solid tumor such as melanoma, head and neck, liver or kidney cancer. The CDR3 runs from the conserved cysteine through the conserved F or W. The order of the fields is clone size, J gene, V gene, D gene, CDR3 DNA, CDR3 protein. The D gene is left open where the match is weak. Size is stated for part of the rows, as once, few or many counts, or as a class when the clone is expanded.

>.|TRBJ1-1|TRBV6-1|.
TGTGCCACCGACTGGACAGTGAACACTGAAGCTTTCTTT
CATDWTVNTEAFF
>few|TRBJ1-1|TRBV7-9|.
TGTGCCAGCAGCCCCCTAGGTGCGGGGGCGTTCACTGAAGCTTTCTTT
CASSPLGAGAFTEAFF
>.|TRBJ2-7|TRBV6-6|.
TGTGCCAGCAGAAGGGGGTCCTACGAGCAGTACTTC
CASRRGSYEQYF
>.|TRBJ2-5|TRBV7-3|TRBD1
TGTGCCAGCAGCCAACCGTATCGGGACAGGGGTCAAGAGACCCAGTACTTC
CASSQPYRDRGQETQYF
>.|TRBJ2-1|TRBV7-9|.
TGTGCCAGCAGCGGGAGAGGGGGGTCCTTCAATGAGCAGTTCTTC
CASSGRGGSFNEQFF
>.|TRBJ1-5|TRBV19|.
TGTGCCAGTAGTACCAGCACCCACAGCAATCAGCCCCAGCATTTT
CASSTSTHSNQPQHF
>.|TRBJ2-6|TRBV4-2|.
TGTGCCAGCAGCCAAGATCACAACTCTGGGGCCAACGTCCTGACTTTC
CASSQDHNSGANVLTF
>.|TRBJ2-3|TRBV27|.
TGTGCCAGCAGTTTAGGAGGGGGGGCGCAGTATTTT
CASSLGGGAQYF
>.|TRBJ2-3|TRBV19|.
TGTGCCAGTAGTATATTACGGGGTTATGGCACAGATACGCAGTATTTT
CASSILRGYGTDTQYF
>.|TRBJ1-2|TRBV6-5|.
TGTGCCAGCAGCGAGGGAGAGATCTATGGCTACACCTTC
CASSEGEIYGYTF
>.|TRBJ2-7|TRBV5-5|TRBD1
TGTGCCAGCAGCCCCGGGACAGGGCCCCGGAGGAGCGAGCAGTACTTC
CASSPGTGPRRSEQYF
>once|TRBJ2-1|TRBV4-1|TRBD1
TGCGCCAGCAGCCAGATGGGACAGGGGTCCTTGGATGAGCAGTTCTTC
CASSQMGQGSLDEQFF
>.|TRBJ1-1|TRBV7-9|.
TGTGCCAGCAGCCCCGGGCGGATTAACACTGAAGCTTTCTTT
CASSPGRINTEAFF
>.|TRBJ1-2|TRBV4-3|TRBD1
TGCGCCAGCAGCCAAGATCTTCGGACAGGGGACGGCTACACCTTC
CASSQDLRTGDGYTF
>.|TRBJ2-2|TRBV25-1|.
TGTGCCAGCAGTGAATTGTTCGCCGGGGAGCTGTTTTTT
CASSELFAGELFF
>.|TRBJ2-7|TRBV19|TRBD2
TGTGCCAGTAGTATAGTAGCGGGGAGATTCTACGAGCAGTACTTC
CASSIVAGRFYEQYF
>.|TRBJ2-7|TRBV2|.
TGTGCCAGCAGTGGACGAGGGACCCTAAACGAGCAGTACTTC
CASSGRGTLNEQYF
>.|TRBJ2-1|TRBV27|.
TGTGCCAGCAGTCTGGTCTCCTACAATGAGCAGTTCTTC
CASSLVSYNEQFF